This TCR beta chain is from a study of vaccination effects on CD4 cells after COVID-19. TCRdb's table, derived via immunoSEQ multiplex PCR, lists solely in-frame clones and lacks some. The sample lists fewer than 35,000 clones; approximately 63% were seen once. The sample holds a few counts of this clone. The antigen remains undetermined. Points from the study as a whole: Both infection-induced and vaccine-induced clones contracted markedly at late post-vaccination timepoints.

Upon completion of around eleven days in culture, CD4+ T cells were isolated. The V gene end was trimmed by 6 bases and the J gene end by 5 bases; junction bases not matched to a gene: 11. CDR1 is SNHLY, CDR2 FYNNEI, per germline. This CDR3 comprises 15 residues. The receptor was derived from a human donor who received a COVID-19 vaccine. The chain is built from TRBV2 and TRBJ1-2; 8 nucleotides align to TRBD1. The specimen comprised CD4+ T cells from PBMCs cultured without peptide, sampled before COVID-19 vaccination. The CDR3 DNA is TGTGCCAGCAGCAATCAACCGGGACAGGTTTATGGCTACACCTTC. Residues: CASSNQPGQVYGYTF.